The following is a TCR beta chain sequence with its context. Antigen unknown. This sample stems from a study of cytomegalovirus exposure and HLA in healthy donors. Study-level points and caveats: There were some public TCRs occurring in many donors, but most TCR sequences were rare. The TCR clusters that emerged in the first cohort tended, a later analysis found, to co-occur in the approximately 110 validation repertoires. Overall, roughly 170 TCR beta chains were annotated as cytomegalovirus-associated.

The assay was immunoSEQ multiplex PCR, and TCRdb's table has in-frame clones only and misses some. The table shows roughly 150,000 clones, with approximately 84% occurring only once. The source is a man aged 30 to 39 in good health and CMV-seropositive. The sequenced sample consisted of PBMCs.

The CDR3 loop is CASSRPGLRNTGELFF. CDR3 DNA sequence: TGTGCCAGCAGCCGACCGGGACTACGGAACACCGGGGAGCTGTTTTTT. The chain has TRBV7-9 and TRBJ2-2, with 7 bases identical to TRBD2. J lost 1 base, V lost 5 bases, and 7 bases had no gene match. The CDR3 spans 16 residues. Per germline, CDR1 SEHNR and CDR2 FQNEAQ (reference sequence).